The 32 T cell receptor beta chains reported below all come from one sample, sequenced in a study of blood T cells in healthy people across ages. For the second PCR, which ran for roughly 6 to 11 cycles, a sample-barcoded 5' primer and a J-beta primer mix were used. MiXCR, run by TCRdb on the 5' RACE reads, gives a single entry per CDR3 protein. The repertoire consists of around 670,000 distinct CDR3 sequences, with about 30% occurring once and the leading ten covering about 15%. Sequenced sample: blood. These receptors were taken from an elderly woman in good health.

The V and J genes are TRBV28 and TRBJ1-4; D unclear. V was pared by 4 bases and J by 4 bases, with 16 bases between. Germline CDR1 is MDHEN and CDR2 is SYDVKM. The CDR3 spans 16 residues. CDR3 protein: CASSSEAPPGNEKLFF. The CDR3, as DNA: TGTGCCAGCAGTTCCGAGGCCCCGCCGGGTAATGAAAAACTGTTTTTT.

This clonotype was observed a few times. The chain employs TRBV27 and TRBJ1-5; D is uncertain. V lost 3 bases to trimming and J lost 4 bases, with 7 bases between them. Germline CDR1 and CDR2: MNHEY and SMNVEV (reference sequence). The CDR3 is 13 residues long. As DNA, the CDR3 is TGTGCCAGCAGTTTTAAGTTGAATCAGCCCCAGCATTTT. Translated: CASSFKLNQPQHF.

This clonotype was found many times. This chain links TRBV5-4 with TRBJ2-1; a possible D gene is TRBD1 (5 bases). Germline V gene data show CDR1 as SGHNT and CDR2 as YYREEE (reference sequence). V lost 1 base to trimming and J lost 5 bases, with 13 bases between them. CDR3 length: 15 residues. CDR3 sequence reads: CASSLRLGVDNEQFF. In DNA, the CDR3 is TGTGCCAGCAGCTTGAGGTTAGGGGTGGACAATGAGCAGTTCTTC.

Concerning this clonotype itself: This clone may be a read error of a much larger clone one base away. This chain connects TRBV6-2 or TRBV6-3 to TRBJ2-1; D might be TRBD1 or TRBD2, each matching 5 bases. Judging by the DNA end, TRBJ2-7 fits better; the J call may be wrong. CDR1 and CDR2 (germline): MNHEY, SVGEGT. The CDR3 consists of 15 residues. In DNA form, the CDR3 reads TGTGCCAGCAGTACCCGGGACCATAACTACAATGAGCAGTACTTC. Protein sequence: CASSTRDHNYNEQYF.

This clonotype was recorded a few times. The genes are TRBV3-1 and TRBJ2-7, with 8 bases that match TRBD2. Germline CDR1 and CDR2: LGHDT and YNNKEL (reference sequence). V lost 1 base to trimming and J lost 5 bases; unmatched junction nucleotides: 4. There are 14 residues in the CDR3. The CDR3 here is CASSQAAGGNEQYF. Here the CDR3 DNA reads TGTGCCAGCAGCCAAGCCGCGGGGGGCAACGAGCAGTACTTC.

This clonotype has at least ten counts. J is TRBJ2-3 and V is TRBV6-2 or TRBV6-3, with 10 bases matching TRBD1. The CDR3 runs 15 residues. In germline, CDR1 is MNHEY, CDR2 SVGEGT. V shed 6 bases and J 3 bases; nucleotides not matched to a gene: 6. The CDR3 nucleotides read TGTGCCAGCAGACGACAGGGGGCGGAGACAGATACGCAGTATTTT. It yields the protein CASRRQGAETDTQYF.

The CDR3 DNA reads as TGTGCCAGCAGTGGTGGATTCGGGGAGCTGTTTTTT. Translating gives CASSGGFGELFF. This chain links TRBV2 with TRBJ2-2; D remains ambiguous. Trimming pared 4 bases from V and 7 bases from J, leaving 7 bases between. This CDR3 contains 12 residues. The germline V gene has CDR1 SNHLY and CDR2 FYNNEI.

The table lists this clonotype with many counts. V is TRBV5-1 and J is TRBJ2-3, with TRBD2 matching over 15 bases. Germline loops: CDR1 SGHRS, CDR2 YFSETQ. This CDR3 is built from 18 residues. V gave up 3 bases and J gave up 0 bases; unmatched junction bases: 5. DNA for the CDR3: TGCGCCAGCAGCTCGGGACTAGCGGGGGGAACTAGCACAGATACGCAGTATTTT. Translation gives CASSSGLAGGTSTDTQYF. The full variable domain, completed using reference TRBV5-1 and TRBJ2-3, is KAGVTQTPRYLIKTRGQQVTLSCSPISGHRSVSWYQQTPGQGLQFLFEYFSETQRNKGNFPGRFSGRQFSNSRSEMNVSTLELGDSALYLCASSSGLAGGTSTDTQYFGPGTRLTVL.

The V call is TRBV7-2, the J call TRBJ1-2; D perhaps matches TRBD1 (5 bases). Germline-derived CDR1 and CDR2 are SGHTA and FQGNSA. The CDR3 extends over 16 amino acids. Between the trimmed V and J ends, which lost 3 bases and 8 bases, there was a span of 22 bases. For the CDR3, the DNA is TGTGCCAGCAGCTTTAGGGGTACTGAAGGACTAAGAGGCTACACCTTC. Translation gives CASSFRGTEGLRGYTF.

The V gene is TRBV7-9, the J gene TRBJ1-1; 8 bases agree with TRBD1. V gave up 4 bases and J gave up 10 bases; unmatched junction bases: 5. The germline gives CDR1 SEHNR, CDR2 FQNEAQ (reference sequence). CDR3 length: 12 amino acids. CDR3 sequence: CASSYLQGGAFF. CDR3 in DNA: TGTGCCAGCAGCTACCTACAGGGGGGAGCTTTCTTT.

There are many counts of this clonotype. V usage is TRBV6-6 and J usage is TRBJ2-7, with TRBD2 matching over 11 bases. The CDR3 runs 17 residues. Losses at the gene ends were 5 bases for V and 2 bases for J; bases not matched to a gene: 11. CDR1 MNHNY and CDR2 SVGAGI come from the germline V gene (reference sequence). CDR3 bases: TGTGCCAGCAGTCCCCCTACTAGCGGGGGCCTAACCTACGAGCAGTACTTC. This encodes CASSPPTSGGLTYEQYF.

This clonotype was seen more than once but under ten times. Since a much larger clone is just one base distant, this may be a read error. The chain combines TRBV29-1 with TRBJ2-5; perhaps TRBD1 as D (6 bases). V lost 4 bases and J lost 11, with 8 bases in between. Germline lookup yields CDR1 SQVTM and CDR2 ANQGSEA. The CDR3 has 9 residues. DNA for the CDR3: TGCAGCGTTGGAAGGGGGCAGTACTTC. It is translated as CSVGRGQYF.

On this clonotype itself: This may stem from a read error, because a much larger clone lies one nucleotide away. The CDR3 protein is CASRLSTGVVGYTF. The CDR3 coding sequence is TGTGCCAGCAGGTTATCGACAGGGGTGGTCGGCTACACCTTC. The J gene is TRBJ1-2, the V gene TRBV27, with 8 positions matching TRBD1. The CDR3 runs 14 residues. The germline CDR1 and CDR2 sequences are MNHEY and SMNVEV (reference sequence).

This rearrangement joins TRBV2 to TRBJ2-3; D is possibly TRBD2 (5 bases). In germline, CDR1 is SNHLY, CDR2 FYNNEI. The CDR3 sequence is 13 residues long. V lost 8 bases and J lost 6, with 15 bases in between. In DNA, the CDR3 is TGTGCCAGCGGGAGAGGCCGGCGGGATACGCAGTATTTT. Residues: CASGRGRRDTQYF.

This clonotype was picked up a small number of times. The rearrangement links TRBV5-1 to TRBJ2-4, with D perhaps matching TRBD1 (5 bases). The end of the DNA fits TRBJ2-7 better, so the J call may be wrong. Germline CDR1 is SGHRS and CDR2 is YFSETQ. The CDR3 is 14 amino acids. CDR3 bases: TGCGCCAGCAGCTTGACAGGAATCACCTACGAGCAGTACTTC. This sequence encodes CASSLTGITYEQYF.

This sequence joins TRBV7-9 and TRBJ1-4, with 7 bases aligning to TRBD1. CDR3 length: 14 residues. V lost 6 bases, J lost 5 bases, and 6 bases stayed unmatched. Germline CDR1 is SEHNR and CDR2 is FQNEAQ (reference sequence). The CDR3 sequence: CASRRDSKNEKLFF. For the CDR3, the DNA is TGTGCCAGCAGGAGGGACAGCAAGAATGAAAAACTGTTTTTT.

V usage is TRBV6-6 and J usage is TRBJ2-7, with no clear D. V shed 5 bases and J shed 3 bases, with 17 bases lying between them. The CDR3 runs to 15 residues. The germline V gene has CDR1 MNHNY and CDR2 SVGAGI (reference sequence). CDR3 in DNA: TGTGCCAGCAGTAACCGGGCTACCAACGGCTACGAGCAGTACTTC. It encodes CASSNRATNGYEQYF.

V is TRBV25-1 and J is TRBJ2-5; D gene uncertain. Matching the DNA end better, TRBJ2-7 makes the J call doubtful. The germline V gene has CDR1 MGHDK and CDR2 SYGVNS. The CDR3 consists of 11 residues. CDR3 in amino acids: CASSVSHEQYF. The CDR3 nucleotides read TGTGCCAGCAGTGTTTCCCACGAGCAGTACTTC.

The rearrangement links TRBV5-1 to TRBJ2-1; 9 positions match TRBD1. The CDR3 extends over 16 amino acids. V lost 3 bases and J lost 1; bases outside the gene matches: 5. Germline V gene sequence: CDR1 SGHRS, CDR2 YFSETQ. The chain's CDR3 is CASSWRGTGSYNEQFF. In DNA form, the CDR3 reads TGCGCCAGCAGCTGGAGAGGGACAGGGTCCTACAATGAGCAGTTCTTC. The variable domain in full, completed from reference TRBV5-1 and TRBJ2-1, reads KAGVTQTPRYLIKTRGQQVTLSCSPISGHRSVSWYQQTPGQGLQFLFEYFSETQRNKGNFPGRFSGRQFSNSRSEMNVSTLELGDSALYLCASSWRGTGSYNEQFFGPGTRLTVL.

To note about this clonotype: Since a much larger clone is just one base distant, this may be a read error. This chain uses TRBV6-1 with TRBJ2-4; D gene uncertain. This CDR3 comprises 18 residues. The V end lost 7 bases, the J end lost 4 bases, and 26 bases lay between the germline ends. Germline V lookup: CDR1 MNHNS, CDR2 SASEGT. CDR3 in amino acids: CASTEGGVPLTSKNIQYF. In DNA form, the CDR3 reads TGTGCCAGCACCGAAGGTGGGGTGCCACTTACCTCAAAAAACATTCAGTACTTC.

This clonotype was counted only a few times. V is TRBV2 and J is TRBJ1-1; 10 bases match TRBD1. Germline assignment: CDR1 SNHLY and CDR2 FYNNEI. Losses at the gene ends were 8 bases for V and 0 bases for J; bases not matched to a gene: 3. The CDR3 has 14 residues. As DNA, the CDR3 is TGTGCCAGCGGGACAGGGGCTCTGAACACTGAAGCTTTCTTT. This codes for CASGTGALNTEAFF.

As for this clonotype: A much larger clone differs from this one at a single base, so this may be a read error. The chain joins TRBV28 to TRBJ2-7; D unresolved. CDR3 length: 12 amino acids. Deletions cut 2 bases from V and 4 bases from J, with 6 bases between. CDR1 is MDHEN and CDR2 is SYDVKM in the germline V gene. The chain's CDR3 is CASSLIRYEQYF. CDR3 DNA: TGTGCCAGCAGTTTAATTCGATACGAGCAGTACTTC.

CDR3 bases: TGCAGCGTTGAGACTAGCGGGACGACCCACAATGAGCAGTTCTTC. Its translation is CSVETSGTTHNEQFF. This chain uses TRBV29-1 with TRBJ2-1; 11 bases are shared with TRBD2. This CDR3 has 15 amino acids. Per the germline V gene, CDR1 is SQVTM and CDR2 is ANQGSEA. V lost 3 bases to trimming and J lost 5 bases; unmatched junction nucleotides: 6.

The chain recombines TRBV5-1 with TRBJ2-6; 8 bases agree with TRBD2. The CDR3 consists of 19 residues. V shed 1 base, J shed 0 bases, and the junction held 9 bases outside the gene matches. The V gene's germline CDR1 is SGHRS and CDR2 YFSETQ. CDR3 loop: CASSLLSLAGLSGANVLTF. DNA for the CDR3: TGCGCCAGCAGCTTGTTGTCGCTAGCGGGCCTCTCTGGGGCCAACGTCCTGACTTTC.

Points on this clonotype: With a much larger clone just one base away, this may be a read error. The chain uses TRBV7-2 and TRBJ1-2; D remains ambiguous. This CDR3 contains 15 residues. V was clipped by 1 base and J by 4 bases, with 13 bases between them. CDR1 is SGHTA and CDR2 is FQGNSA in the germline V gene. In DNA, the CDR3 is TGTGCCAGCAGCTTAGGTTTGGATGGCGTCTATGGCTACACCTTC. This sequence encodes CASSLGLDGVYGYTF.

This clonotype has only a few counts. The chain is built from TRBV7-9 and TRBJ2-7; the match to TRBD1 covers 9 bases. Germline CDR1 and CDR2: SEHNR and FQNEAQ (reference sequence). CDR3 length: 14 residues. Trimming cost V 6 bases and J 7 bases; bases outside gene matches: 10. The CDR3 DNA is TGTGCCAGCAGTTCCGGGACAGGGATCAATGAGCAGTACTTC. As protein: CASSSGTGINEQYF.

The chain recombines TRBV9 with TRBJ2-5, with D perhaps TRBD1 (5 bases). Trimming pared 3 bases from V and 2 bases from J, leaving 11 bases between. CDR3 length: 14 amino acids. Looked up from germline, CDR1 is SGDLS and CDR2 is YYNGEE. The CDR3 coding sequence is TGTGCCAGCAGCGGAGGCAGGGTACAAGAGACCCAGTACTTC. Encoded protein: CASSGGRVQETQYF.

This chain joins TRBV24-1 and TRBJ2-1; 10 nucleotides align to TRBD1. This CDR3 contains 15 residues. Trimming at V came to 3 bases and at J to 8 bases, leaving 6 bases not matched to a gene. The germline V gene has CDR1 KGHDR and CDR2 SFDVKD. The CDR3 nucleotides read TGTGCCACCAGTGATCCCGGGACAGGGGAGGATGAGCAGTTCTTC. It yields the protein CATSDPGTGEDEQFF.

V is TRBV20-1 and J is TRBJ2-4; perhaps TRBD1 as D (6 bases). V was clipped by 4 bases and J by 13 bases, with 17 bases between them. This CDR3 is built from 12 residues. Germline V lookup: CDR1 DFQATT, CDR2 SNEGSKA (reference sequence). Here the CDR3 DNA reads TGCAGTGCTATTCTAGACAGGTCGGAGCAGTACTTC. It is translated as CSAILDRSEQYF.

Remarks on this clonotype: A single base separates this from a much larger clone, so it may be a read error. The chain is built from TRBV12-3 or TRBV12-4 and TRBJ1-2, with D unresolved. The V gene lost 0 bases and the J gene lost 13 bases, with 9 bases spanning the gap. This CDR3 has 11 amino acids. DNA of the CDR3: TGTGCCAGCAGTTTAGCCGGTATGTCCACCTTC. This encodes CASSLAGMSTF.

The chain combines TRBV15 with TRBJ1-3, with unresolved D. This CDR3 has 13 residues. The germline V gene has CDR1 LNHNV and CDR2 YYDKDF (reference sequence). V lost 0 bases, J lost 5 bases, and 5 bases lay in between. The CDR3 sequence is CATSRDSRNTIYF. The CDR3 DNA reads TGTGCCACCAGCAGAGATTCGCGAAACACCATATATTTT.

This clonotype appeared many times. This chain joins TRBV5-1 and TRBJ2-3; D perhaps matches TRBD2 (5 bases). CDR1 SGHRS and CDR2 YFSETQ come from the germline V gene. The CDR3 has 15 amino acids. The germline V and J ends were trimmed by 0 bases and 0 bases, with 8 bases remaining between them. CDR3 sequence (DNA): TGCGCCAGCAGCTTGGGGAGACTAAGCACAGATACGCAGTATTTT. Its protein product is CASSLGRLSTDTQYF.